This is a list of T cell receptor beta chains from one sample in a study of blood T cell repertoires in COVID-19. Assay used: immunoSEQ multiplex PCR; TCRdb lists only in-frame clones, some missing. The data contain 300,000 to 450,000 clones, roughly 87% of them singletons. Sequenced input: PBMCs or T cells enriched from blood (not recorded which). The receptors shown here come from a woman aged 25 to 39 who had recovered from COVID-19. Each CDR3 is given with its conserved first and last residue. The D gene is left open where the match is weak. The listing skips clone size in some rows; elsewhere it reads once, few, many or a size class.

TRBV5-4	-	TRBJ2-5	TRBD2	CASSSKAGADQETQYF	TGTGCCAGCAGCTCCAAAGCGGGGGCAGATCAAGAGACCCAGTACTTC
TRBV5-4	-	TRBJ1-6	-	CASSLVEAYNSPLHF	TGTGCCAGCAGCTTGGTTGAGGCCTATAATTCACCCCTCCACTTT
TRBV5-1	once	TRBJ1-1	TRBD1	CASSVRTGGFRNTEAFF	TGCGCCAGCAGCGTACGGACAGGGGGCTTTAGGAACACTGAAGCTTTCTTT
TRBV3-1/TRBV3-2	-	TRBJ1-2	TRBD1	CASSQEVRGHGYTF	TGTGCCAGCAGCCAAGAGGTCAGGGGGCATGGCTACACCTTC
TRBV28	-	TRBJ1-2	TRBD1	CASTDSPGGYGYTF	TGTGCCAGCACCGACTCCCCAGGGGGCTATGGCTACACCTTC
TRBV2	-	TRBJ2-7	TRBD1	CASKGEGGAYEQYF	TGTGCCAGCAAAGGTGAAGGGGGCGCCTACGAGCAGTACTTC
TRBV27	-	TRBJ2-7	TRBD1	CASSGTGRSYEQYF	TGTGCCAGCAGCGGGACAGGGCGCTCCTACGAGCAGTACTTC
TRBV5-1	-	TRBJ1-4	-	CASSLGGTGNEKLFF	TGCGCCAGCAGCTTGGGTGGGACTGGGAATGAAAAACTGTTTTTT
TRBV9	-	TRBJ1-2	TRBD1	CASSGLGTGNNDGYTF	TGTGCCAGCAGCGGACTAGGGACAGGGAATAATGATGGCTACACCTTC
TRBV14	-	TRBJ1-4	-	CASSRLDRNEKLFF	TGTGCCAGCAGCCGCCTGGACAGAAATGAAAAACTGTTTTTT
TRBV6-2/TRBV6-3	-	TRBJ1-5	-	CASSYTLSNQPQHF	TGTGCCAGCAGTTATACATTGAGCAATCAGCCCCAGCATTTT
TRBV5-1	-	TRBJ2-7	-	CASSLTGFDPEQYF	TGCGCCAGCAGCTTGACAGGGTTCGATCCCGAGCAGTACTTC
TRBV18	-	TRBJ1-3	-	CASSPLGGAGNTIYF	TGTGCCAGCTCACCACTTGGGGGCGCTGGAAACACCATATATTTT
TRBV7-8	once	TRBJ1-4	TRBD1	CASSLGRGAEKLFF	TGTGCCAGCAGCTTAGGCAGGGGGGCTGAAAAACTGTTTTTT
TRBV3-1/TRBV3-2	-	TRBJ1-1	TRBD1	CASSQDLVEQGPYEAFF	TGTGCCAGCAGCCAAGATCTTGTAGAACAGGGGCCGTATGAAGCTTTCTTT
TRBV3-1/TRBV3-2	-	TRBJ2-3	-	CASSQVSQGWQYF	TGTGCCAGCAGCCAAGTCTCTCAGGGTTGGCAGTATTTT
TRBV7-2	-	TRBJ1-1	-	CASSTTNRNTEAFF	TGTGCCAGCAGCACGACTAATAGAAACACTGAAGCTTTCTTT
TRBV2	-	TRBJ2-2	TRBD2	CASTDTGQTSGVTGELFF	TGTGCCAGCACTGACACAGGGCAGACTAGCGGGGTCACCGGGGAGCTGTTTTTT
TRBV28	-	TRBJ1-2	TRBD1	CASALDRGRGYTF	TGTGCCAGTGCGCTGGACAGGGGTCGTGGCTACACCTTC
TRBV10-1	-	TRBJ1-2	-	CASSETAYYGYTF	TGCGCCAGCAGTGAGACAGCTTACTATGGCTACACCTTC
TRBV28	-	TRBJ2-5	TRBD1	CASRGQGAGETQYF	TGTGCCAGCAGGGGACAGGGGGCTGGAGAGACCCAGTACTTC
TRBV28	-	TRBJ2-4	-	CASSPPGAENIQYF	TGTGCCAGCAGTCCACCTGGGGCAGAAAACATTCAGTACTTC
TRBV19	-	TRBJ1-5	TRBD1	CASSTRTGGGVGNQPQHF	TGTGCCAGTAGTACTCGGACAGGGGGCGGAGTGGGCAATCAGCCCCAGCATTTT
TRBV4-3	-	TRBJ1-2	TRBD1	CASSQDRTGQNYGYTF	TGCGCCAGCAGCCAAGATAGGACAGGACAGAACTATGGCTACACCTTC
TRBV18	-	TRBJ1-1	-	CASSPSRENTEAFF	TGTGCCAGCTCACCATCCAGGGAGAACACTGAAGCTTTCTTT
TRBV18	-	TRBJ1-5	-	CASSPARPGDQPQHF	TGTGCCAGCTCACCCGCGAGGCCAGGGGATCAGCCCCAGCATTTT
TRBV6-6	-	TRBJ1-1	-	CASSVGGLNTEAFF	TGTGCCAGCAGCGTGGGGGGTTTGAACACTGAAGCTTTCTTT
TRBV7-2	-	TRBJ1-1	-	CASSLFTRLGETEAFF	TGTGCCAGCAGCCTATTCACGAGACTCGGGGAGACTGAAGCTTTCTTT
TRBV2	-	TRBJ2-1	-	CASSDLAVADSYNEQFF	TGTGCCAGCAGTGATCTGGCAGTTGCTGACTCCTACAATGAGCAGTTCTTC
TRBV7-2	-	TRBJ2-7	TRBD2	CASSLALAGASYEQYF	TGTGCCAGCAGCTTAGCGCTAGCGGGGGCTTCCTACGAGCAGTACTTC
TRBV6-6	-	TRBJ1-4	-	CASVWGDSGEKLFF	TGTGCCAGCGTTTGGGGGGATAGTGGCGAAAAACTGTTTTTT
TRBV5-4	-	TRBJ1-1	TRBD1	CASRERGRKNTEAFF	TGTGCCAGCAGGGAAAGGGGGCGGAAGAACACTGAAGCTTTCTTT
TRBV3-1/TRBV3-2	few	TRBJ1-5	-	CASSQGRTLTQHF	TGTGCCAGCAGCCAAGGCCGGACTTTAACCCAGCATTTT
TRBV5-6	-	TRBJ1-6	-	CASSRQNNSPLHF	TGTGCCAGCAGCAGACAGAATAATTCACCCCTCCACTTT
TRBV6-4	-	TRBJ1-3	-	CASSRRGFSGNTIYF	TGTGCCAGCAGTCGACGGGGGTTCTCTGGAAACACCATATATTTT
TRBV7-8	-	TRBJ2-1	TRBD2	CASSQGGPNEQFF	TGTGCCAGCAGCCAGGGAGGGCCCAATGAGCAGTTCTTC
TRBV5-1	-	TRBJ1-2	TRBD1	CASSQEAGGLGGYTF	TGCGCCAGCAGCCAGGAGGCAGGGGGCTTGGGCGGCTACACCTTC
TRBV11-2	once	TRBJ1-3	TRBD1	CASSLVGPTGAGNTIYF	TGTGCCAGCAGCTTAGTCGGCCCGACAGGGGCTGGAAACACCATATATTTT
TRBV15	-	TRBJ2-7	TRBD2	CATSRDSTSGATYEQYF	TGTGCCACCAGCAGAGATTCCACTAGCGGGGCGACCTACGAGCAGTACTTC
TRBV7-2	-	TRBJ2-7	TRBD1	CASSFLASNRGSYEQYF	TGTGCCAGCAGCTTTTTGGCATCCAACAGGGGCTCCTACGAGCAGTACTTC
TRBV4-3	-	TRBJ2-7	-	CASSQNHMGSHEQYF	TGCGCCAGCAGCCAGAACCATATGGGGAGCCACGAGCAGTACTTC
TRBV28	-	TRBJ1-2	-	CASSPPPGGYGYTF	TGTGCCAGCAGTCCCCCGCCGGGGGGCTATGGCTACACCTTC
TRBV3-1/TRBV3-2	-	TRBJ2-7	-	CASSRRADYLYF	TGTGCCAGCAGCCGACGGGCGGACTACCTGTACTTC
TRBV20-1	few	TRBJ2-5	TRBD1	CSQGVLETQYF	TGCAGCCAGGGGGTTCTGGAGACCCAGTACTTC
TRBV19	-	TRBJ2-7	-	CASSIGQYYEQYF	TGTGCCAGTAGTATAGGACAGTACTACGAGCAGTACTTC